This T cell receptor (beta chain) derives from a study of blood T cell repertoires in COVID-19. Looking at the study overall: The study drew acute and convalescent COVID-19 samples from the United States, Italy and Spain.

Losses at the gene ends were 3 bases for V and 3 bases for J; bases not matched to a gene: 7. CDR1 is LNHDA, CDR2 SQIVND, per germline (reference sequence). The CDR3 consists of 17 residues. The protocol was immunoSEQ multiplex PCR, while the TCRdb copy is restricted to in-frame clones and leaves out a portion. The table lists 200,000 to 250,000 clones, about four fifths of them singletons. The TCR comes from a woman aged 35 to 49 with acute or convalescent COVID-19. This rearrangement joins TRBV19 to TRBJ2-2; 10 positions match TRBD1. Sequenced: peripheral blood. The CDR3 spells CASSILRQGAYTGELFF. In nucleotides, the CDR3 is TGTGCCAGTAGTATCCTGCGACAGGGGGCTTACACCGGGGAGCTGTTTTTT. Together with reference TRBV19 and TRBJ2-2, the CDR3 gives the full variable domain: DGGITQSPKYLFRKEGQNVTLSCEQNLNHDAMYWYRQDPGQGLRLIYYSQIVNDFQKGDIAEGYSVSREKKESFPLTVTSAQKNPTAFYLCASSILRQGAYTGELFFGEGSRLTVL.